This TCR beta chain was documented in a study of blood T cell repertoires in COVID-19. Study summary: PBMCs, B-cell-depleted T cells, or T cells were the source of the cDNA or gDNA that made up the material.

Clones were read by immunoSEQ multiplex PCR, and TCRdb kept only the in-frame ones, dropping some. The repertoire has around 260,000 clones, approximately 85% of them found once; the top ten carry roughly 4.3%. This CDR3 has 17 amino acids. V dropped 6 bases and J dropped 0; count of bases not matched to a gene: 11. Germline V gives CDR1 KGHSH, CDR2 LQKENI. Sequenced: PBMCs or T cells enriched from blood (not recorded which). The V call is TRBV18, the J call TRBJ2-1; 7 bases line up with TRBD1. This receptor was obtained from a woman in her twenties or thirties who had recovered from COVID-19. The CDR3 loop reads CASSRSGQASSYNEQFF. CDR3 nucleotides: TGTGCCAGCTCGCGATCCGGACAGGCCAGCTCCTACAATGAGCAGTTCTTC.